The 9 T cell receptor beta chains listed next were all sequenced from one sample in a study of Graves' ophthalmopathy and Graves' hyperthyroidism. Researchers took RNA transcripts and amplified TCR beta CDR3 regions from them. Scientists carried out first-round RT-PCR using HTBI primers and then a second-round multiplex PCR. TCRdb passed the multiplex PCR reads through MiXCR, listing each CDR3 protein once. The table shows around 660,000 distinct CDR3 sequences, with roughly 39% occurring only once. Sample: peripheral blood. The receptors stem from an adult man with Graves' ophthalmopathy.

This chain connects TRBV7-2 to TRBJ2-6, with TRBD2 matching 7 bases. Germline lookup yields CDR1 SGHTA and CDR2 FQGNSA. This CDR3 region has 18 residues. Trimming at V came to 5 bases and at J to 0 bases, leaving 10 bases not matched to a gene. CDR3 in amino acids: CASSLSGEPISGANVLTF. In DNA, the CDR3 is TGTGCCAGCAGCCTGAGCGGGGAACCCATCTCTGGGGCCAACGTCCTGACTTTC.

The chain has TRBV2 and TRBJ1-2; D is perhaps TRBD1 (6 bases). V was pared by 5 bases and J by 5 bases, with 18 bases between. CDR1 is SNHLY, CDR2 FYNNEI, per germline. CDR3 size: 15 residues. The CDR3 spells CASSLSGGRWYGYTF. CDR3 coding DNA: TGTGCCAGCAGTTTAAGTGGGGGGCGTTGGTATGGCTACACCTTC.

The chain joins TRBV24-1 to TRBJ2-3; D is undetermined. The V gene lost 10 bases and the J gene lost 4 bases, with 8 bases spanning the gap. The CDR3 has 11 amino acids. Germline loops: CDR1 KGHDR, CDR2 SFDVKD. The CDR3 spells CATKSSDTQYF. Here the CDR3 DNA reads TGTGCCACTAAATCGTCAGATACGCAGTATTTT.

This clonotype was observed many times. This chain joins TRBV12-3 or TRBV12-4 and TRBJ1-1, with D possibly matching TRBD1 (5 bases). The CDR3 has 15 residues. The germline V and J ends were trimmed by 5 bases and 1 base, with 14 bases remaining between them. The CDR3 DNA is TGTGCCAGCAGTCCCTGGGACGGGCAGAACACTGAAGCTTTCTTT. Amino acids: CASSPWDGQNTEAFF.

This clonotype was recorded at least ten times. The V call is TRBV13, the J call TRBJ1-1; weak D call: TRBD1 (6 bases). Germline V gene lookup returns CDR1 PRHDT and CDR2 FYEKMQ (reference sequence). The CDR3 is made up of 16 amino acids. The germline V and J ends were trimmed by 5 bases and 0 bases, with 16 bases remaining between them. DNA for the CDR3: TGTGCCAGCAGCCCCGGACAGATCAGGATGAACACTGAAGCTTTCTTT. It specifies CASSPGQIRMNTEAFF. Based on the CDR3 plus reference TRBV13 and TRBJ1-1, the full variable domain is AAGVIQSPRHLIKEKRETATLKCYPIPRHDTVYWYQQGPGQDPQFLISFYEKMQSDKGSIPDRFSAQQFSDYHSELNMSSLELGDSALYFCASSPGQIRMNTEAFFGQGTRLTVV.

This clonotype has a handful of counts. Germline is not matched at one junction end, which may reflect a read error. V and J are TRBV7-9 and TRBJ2-7, with D uncertain. The J call may be mistaken, given a closer DNA end match to TRBJ2-1. The germline CDR1 and CDR2 sequences are SEHNR and FQNEAQ (reference sequence). The CDR3 has 14 amino acids. The CDR3, as DNA: TGTGCCAGCAGCTCCTGGCCATCCTCCAATGAGCAGTTCTTC. Translation gives CASSSWPSSNEQFF.

This clonotype was recorded at least ten times. Germline and junction disagree at one end, which may indicate a read error. V and J are TRBV10-3 and TRBJ1-2; perhaps TRBD1 as D (5 bases). Germline loops: CDR1 ENHRY, CDR2 SYGVKD. This CDR3 is built from 13 residues. The CDR3 sequence: CASSDSGGYGYTF. CDR3 nucleotides: TGTGCCAGCAGTGATTCCGGGGGCTATGGCTACACCTTC.

The chain links TRBV29-1 to TRBJ1-1, with TRBD1 matching 7 bases. Germline CDR1 reads SQVTM; CDR2 reads ANQGSEA. The V segment lost 8 bases and the J segment 1 base; nucleotides outside the gene matches: 7. The length of the CDR3 is 13 residues. In DNA, the CDR3 is TGCAGCCAAGCGGGACAGCGGAACACTGAAGCTTTCTTT. This gives the protein CSQAGQRNTEAFF.

This clonotype was seen many times. The chain has TRBV7-9 and TRBJ2-7; 9 nucleotides match TRBD1. The V gene's germline CDR1 is SEHNR and CDR2 FQNEAQ (reference sequence). This CDR3 is 13 amino acids long. With 4 bases clipped from V and 4 bases from J, the junction kept 2 bases outside the gene matches. CDR3 DNA sequence: TGTGCCAGCAGCTCACAGGGGGCTTACGAGCAGTACTTC. This translates into CASSSQGAYEQYF.